The rows below give T cell receptor beta chains drawn from one sample of a study of PD-L1 blockade in urothelial cancer. Sequencing was performed with immunoSEQ multiplex PCR; in TCRdb, only in-frame clones are kept and a portion is missing. Here the sample spans tens of thousands of clones, around 74% being singletons. The source was PBMCs, collected around atezolizumab (anti-PD-L1) treatment. Source of these receptors: a man aged 65 to 85 with urothelial cancer. Each CDR3 is given with its conserved first and last residue. D genes are given only for firm matches. Not every row has a clone size; where given, it reads once, few, many or a size class.

J	D	V	size	DNA	CDR3
TRBJ2-1	NA	TRBV28	NA	TGTGCCAGCAGTTTTCGGGGGAGGTCCGGAAGCAATGAGCAGTTCTTC	CASSFRGRSGSNEQFF
TRBJ2-3	NA	TRBV5-1	NA	TGCGCCAGCAGCTTGGGTTACTTGGGCGGGGGCCGAGGTCTTGGCACAGATACGCAGTATTTT	CASSLGYLGGGRGLGTDTQYF
TRBJ1-1	TRBD1	TRBV7-8	NA	TGTGCCAGCAGCCCGTATAGGTCGACAGGGGAAGCTTTCTTT	CASSPYRSTGEAFF
TRBJ2-5	TRBD1	TRBV19	NA	TGTGCCAGTAGTATAGCTCCGGGACAGCAAGAGACCCAGTACTTC	CASSIAPGQQETQYF
TRBJ2-7	NA	TRBV4-2	few	TGTGCCAGCAGCCAACCGTCTAGCTCCTACGAGCAGTACTTC	CASSQPSSSYEQYF
TRBJ1-1	NA	TRBV6-1	NA	TGTGCCAGCAGTGACCTGGGGACATACACTGAAGCTTTCTTT	CASSDLGTYTEAFF
TRBJ2-5	NA	TRBV7-2	NA	TGTGCCAGCAGCTCGGACATAAAGACCCAGTACTTC	CASSSDIKTQYF
TRBJ2-7	NA	TRBV28	NA	TGTGCCACCCCAGGCGGAACCCAGACAGGAGTGTCCTACGAGCAGTACTTC	CATPGGTQTGVSYEQYF
TRBJ2-2	NA	TRBV11-2	NA	TGTGCCAGCAGTCCCATCTCAGGGTCCGGGGAGCTGTTTTTT	CASSPISGSGELFF
TRBJ1-1	TRBD1	TRBV6-4	NA	TGTGCCAGCAGTGACTCGGGACAGGGGCCCTTGAACACTGAAGCTTTCTTT	CASSDSGQGPLNTEAFF
TRBJ2-5	NA	TRBV18	NA	TGTGCCAGCTCACCACCGTCAGTTTCGGAGACCCAGTACTTC	CASSPPSVSETQYF
TRBJ2-5	TRBD2	TRBV18	NA	TGTGCCAGCTCACCCCAGGGAGGGCTCCAAGAGACCCAGTACTTC	CASSPQGGLQETQYF
TRBJ2-6	TRBD2	TRBV12-5	NA	TGTGCTAGTCGGCGGGGGGCCGGGGCCAACGTCCTGACTTTC	CASRRGAGANVLTF
TRBJ2-3	NA	TRBV5-1	NA	TGCGCCAGCAGCTTCAGGGGCAGGGGTTCTTCGGATACGCAGTATTTT	CASSFRGRGSSDTQYF
TRBJ1-3	TRBD1	TRBV6-1	NA	TGTGCCAGCCAAACTGACAGGGGGCCTGGAAACACCATATATTTT	CASQTDRGPGNTIYF
TRBJ1-5	TRBD1	TRBV6-6	NA	TGTGCCAGCAGTTTAACAGGGGGCGCGGGTCAGCCCCAGCATTTT	CASSLTGGAGQPQHF
TRBJ1-4	NA	TRBV6-1	NA	TGTGCCAGCAGTACGGCAGGGGCTGAAAAACTGTTTTTT	CASSTAGAEKLFF
TRBJ2-1	NA	TRBV5-1	NA	TGCGCCAGCAGCCCGACGACTAGGAGCTCCTACAATGAGCAGTTCTTC	CASSPTTRSSYNEQFF
TRBJ1-1	TRBD1	TRBV6-1	NA	TGTGCCAGCAGTGAAGCCGGGACAGGGCGGTTTATGAACACTGAAGCTTTCTTT	CASSEAGTGRFMNTEAFF
TRBJ2-3	TRBD1	TRBV9	NA	TGTGCCAGCAGCTTGGGACAGGGAAAAGATACGCAGTATTTT	CASSLGQGKDTQYF
TRBJ2-7	TRBD1	TRBV6-1	few	TGTGCCAGCAGATACCGGGACAGGGGATACGAGCAGTACTTC	CASRYRDRGYEQYF
TRBJ2-2	NA	TRBV9	NA	TGTGCCAGCAGCGTAGTGAGTACCGGGGAGCTGTTTTTT	CASSVVSTGELFF
TRBJ2-1	TRBD1	TRBV19	NA	TGTGCCAGTAGCCTACAGGGGGTGCCCTACAATGAGCAGTTCTTC	CASSLQGVPYNEQFF
TRBJ1-1	TRBD1	TRBV18	NA	TGTGCCAGCTCCCCCGAACAGGGGACTGAAGCTTTCTTT	CASSPEQGTEAFF
TRBJ1-1	NA	TRBV7-3	few	TGTGCCAGCAGCCCCGGGAGAAACACTGAAGCTTTCTTT	CASSPGRNTEAFF
TRBJ2-6	TRBD1	TRBV27	NA	TGTGCCAGCAGCGAAAGACAGGGATTAGGTGGGGCCAACGTCCTGACTTTC	CASSERQGLGGANVLTF
TRBJ2-1	NA	TRBV6-5	once	TGTGCCAGCAGCAGGCTCTCCAATGAGCAGTTCTTC	CASSRLSNEQFF
TRBJ2-4	NA	TRBV27	NA	TGTGCCAGCAGTTCACGGAGGGCCGTAAACATTCAGTACTTC	CASSSRRAVNIQYF
TRBJ2-1	TRBD1	TRBV6-4	NA	TGTGCCAGCAGCGCCGAACAGGGGAACCAGCAGTTCTTC	CASSAEQGNQQFF
TRBJ2-1	NA	TRBV7-9	few	TGTGCCAGCAGCTTTAACTCAGGCGATGAGCAGTTCTTC	CASSFNSGDEQFF
TRBJ1-4	NA	TRBV7-8	NA	TGTGCCAGCAGCTTACGGGGGGGACTGGCTAATGAAAAACTGTTTTTT	CASSLRGGLANEKLFF
TRBJ1-3	NA	TRBV30	NA	TGTGCCTGGAGGACCCGACAGAGGCCATCAGGAAACACCATATATTTT	CAWRTRQRPSGNTIYF
TRBJ2-2	NA	TRBV5-1	NA	TGCGCCAGCAGCTTGGGACAGTCGAACACCGGGGAGCTGTTTTTT	CASSLGQSNTGELFF
TRBJ2-3	TRBD2	TRBV4-1	few	TGCGCCAGCAGCCAAGGCCTGATCTCGACCGGGACTAGGTACGATACGCAGTATTTT	CASSQGLISTGTRYDTQYF
TRBJ1-1	NA	TRBV7-2	few	TGTGCCAGCAGCTTAGTCTTTACGAGGAGATCAATGAACACTGAAGCTTTCTTT	CASSLVFTRRSMNTEAFF
TRBJ1-2	NA	TRBV5-4	NA	TGTGCCAGCAGCTTGGAACAGGGCTCTGGCTACACCTTC	CASSLEQGSGYTF
TRBJ2-7	NA	TRBV6-1	NA	TGTGCCAGCAGTGTGACAGGCCCCTACGAGCAGTACTTC	CASSVTGPYEQYF
TRBJ1-3	TRBD1	TRBV5-5	once	TGTGCCAGCAGCTTGCCGCGACAGGGTGTGAACACCATATATTTT	CASSLPRQGVNTIYF
TRBJ1-2	NA	TRBV7-2	NA	TGTGCCAGCAGCTCGACAGCGCAGGGAGGAGGAGGCTACACCTTC	CASSSTAQGGGGYTF
TRBJ1-2	TRBD1	TRBV27	NA	TGTGCCAGCAGTTTTAAGACAGGGGGCTATGGCTACACCTTC	CASSFKTGGYGYTF
TRBJ1-3	NA	TRBV7-9	NA	TGTGCCAGCAGACGCCTACAGGGAGAAGATGGAAACACCATATATTTT	CASRRLQGEDGNTIYF
TRBJ2-5	TRBD1	TRBV11-2	NA	TGTGCCAGCAGCTTAGTCAGGGGGCAAGAGACCCAGTACTTC	CASSLVRGQETQYF
TRBJ1-1	NA	TRBV18	few	TGTGCCAGCTCACCGGCGTTTGCGGGGGAAAACACTGAAGCTTTCTTT	CASSPAFAGENTEAFF
TRBJ2-7	TRBD1	TRBV6-5	NA	TGTGCCGTATCGGACAGGGCGGACTACGAGCAGTACTTC	CAVSDRADYEQYF
TRBJ1-5	NA	TRBV7-9	NA	TGTGCCAGCAGCTCAAACGGGGTTACCAATCAGCCCCAGCATTTT	CASSSNGVTNQPQHF
TRBJ2-7	TRBD2	TRBV4-2	NA	TGTGCCAGCAGCCAAGATTCCAGCGGGAGATTCCCCTACGAGCAGTACTTC	CASSQDSSGRFPYEQYF
TRBJ2-7	NA	TRBV6-1	NA	TGTGCCAGCCGGTTCCGGGACACCGCCTACGAGCAGTACTTC	CASRFRDTAYEQYF